This T cell receptor (beta chain) was found in a study of regulatory T cells in long-lasting Graves disease (dated by TCRdb to about 2021). Regarding the research as a whole: Patients with newly diagnosed Graves' disease had been on antithyroid drugs for under 3 months. A total of about 33 samples underwent TCR sequencing, from about 13 patients with persistent Graves' disease and approximately 20 patients with newly diagnosed Graves' disease. The study was conducted in China and was registered as a clinical trial. Persistent Graves' disease patients were compared with newly diagnosed Graves' disease patients by peripheral blood TCR sequencing and RNA sequencing.

The research as a whole found: Because the primary lesion, thyroid tissue, could not be accessed, the study looked at peripheral blood alone. Preferential use of TRBV28, TRBJ1-2 and TRBJ2-5 was observed in persistent disease, whereas TRBV20-1 and TRBJ2-1 were favored in newly diagnosed disease. The authors noted that the small sample size was a limitation that may lower accuracy. Persistent Graves' disease patients showed lower TCR Shannon entropy and fewer highly expanded clones than newly diagnosed patients, suggesting clonal expansion. Persistent patients shared more public clonotypes among themselves (around 2,500) than newly diagnosed patients did (about 970). Only the TCR beta chain was sequenced and analyzed.

V drops 4 bases and J drops 6 bases, leaving 18 bases in between. From a lookup of the germline V gene, CDR1 and CDR2 are MDHEN and SYDVKM. The CDR3 contains 15 residues, cysteine and phenylalanine counted. Only the CDR3 portion is preserved as DNA: 45 bases, with reading frame beginning at the first base. The library was prepared using multiplex PCR. The reads were generated on an Illumina HiSeq 4000. iRepertoire HTBI primers and Arm-PCR amplification of CDR3 regions were used to construct TCR beta libraries. Gel purification was performed on PCR products prior to sequencing. The study's processing was this. Across samples, roughly 60 TRBV and roughly 15 TRBJ segments were identified and used for gene usage analysis of CDR3 amino acid clonotypes. COPE and FqMerger were used to merge filtered high-quality paired reads into contigs. Contigs were aligned with BLAST to IMGT TRBV, TRBD and TRBJ reference genes, and CDR3 was defined per IMGT. Any clonotype with a frequency above 0.1% was counted as a highly expanded clone. Shannon entropy was used to measure repertoire diversity, and the Gini coefficient was used to measure V-J evenness. Public clonotypes were defined as clonotypes shared by more than one individual. TCRdb reprocessed the public reads (quality trimming at Q25 with fastp, clone calling with MiXCR) and kept in-frame beta chains. Each entry is one CDR3 protein sequence, shown with its most common DNA and genes. TCRdb, not the original authors, processed these V and J calls. This sample is represented by a few hundred thousand distinct CDR3 sequences; 14% of them were singletons. Roughly 15% of the sample lies in the top ten.

This clonotype was counted ten times or more. The antigen this receptor binds is unknown. Base qualities were left out, and no much larger clone turns up one base away. The sample's time point label is to be understood as: newly diagnosed GD, antithyroid drugs for less than 3 months. RNA was extracted from PBMCs in TRIzol for both TCR sequencing and RNA sequencing. The diagnosis of Graves' disease followed American Thyroid Association guidelines. Patients were recruited from an endocrinology department in Xi'an, China. Each patient gave 9 to 10 milliliters of peripheral blood, collected in an EDTA anticoagulant tube. Ficoll Paque Plus density gradient separation was used to isolate PBMCs, and no additional T cell sorting was done. An Agilent 2100 Bioanalyzer and agarose gel were used to assess RNA quality, and a NanoDrop 2000 was used to measure RNA concentration. These same records also appear under a second study, on T cells in Graves' hyperthyroidism and ophthalmopathy. As the second publication notes: Graves' hyperthyroidism was defined as stable when no progression to ophthalmopathy occurred over 18 months of follow-up. Hyperthyroidism patients were aged 18 to 65 years and newly diagnosed, with disease duration of less than 2 months. Any patient with an uncontrolled infection, another autoimmune disease, pregnancy or lactation was excluded. Diagnoses were established on the basis of clinical symptoms, serum thyroxine and TRAb, thyroid ultrasound, and orbital computed tomography. The TCR CDR3 was subjected to a first round of RT-PCR using the HTBI primer set and the Qiagen OneStep RT-PCR kit. Blood samples also contained most of the expanded thyroid clonotypes (frequency above 0.001), which suggests that blood repertoires may reflect thyroid immune responses. A model built on a 13 V-J signature distinguished ophthalmopathy from stable hyperthyroidism, reaching 87.88% sensitivity and about 81% specificity in cross-validation and 80%/75% in testing. In validation, progression to ophthalmopathy was predicted by the model with roughly 71% sensitivity and around 75% specificity, a median of approximately 6.5 months before onset. To identify distinguishing TCR V-J signatures, a discovery cohort of 100 patients was used, comprising 43 with Graves' ophthalmopathy and 55 to 65 with stable Graves' hyperthyroidism. An independent validation cohort of under 20 hyperthyroidism patients and about 15 patients who later progressed to ophthalmopathy tested prospective prediction of ophthalmopathy. The approximately 90 discovery patients were divided at random into training and test sets in a 7:3 ratio. In six Graves' hyperthyroidism patients, the study also compared T-cell repertoires from thyroid tissue with T-cell repertoires from blood. Once sampling was done, hyperthyroidism patients were given methimazole at a starting dose of 30 mg daily, whereas ophthalmopathy patients were given high-dose intravenous methylprednisolone. A second multiplex PCR round built the libraries, followed by size selection and purification. Paired-end sequencing of the libraries was performed with 100 bp reads on an Illumina HiSeq2000. Raw data were processed with SOAPnuke, discarding reads with adapters, uncalled bases, mean Phred below 15, or no exact constant-primer or identifier match. COPE v1.2.5 was used to merge the high-quality paired reads, and each unique nucleotide sequence was defined as a clonotype. MiTCR v1.1 was used to align the clonotypes against IMGT TRBV, TRBD and TRBJ reference segments. The analysis was restricted to V-J combinations with a frequency above 0.0001, which together covered just over 98% of the repertoires. The TCS score was defined as the ratio of F50 (clonal expansion) to E x V (chaos), calculated using BLOSUM62-based TCRdist between CDR3 peptides within each V-J. Welch's t-statistics and random forest reduced 500 to 550 V-J features to 13, which were used in a naive Bayes classifier (R e1071). No statistical method was used to set the sample size in advance, and investigators knew the group allocation. TCR Vbeta CDR3 sequencing of roughly 140 peripheral blood samples (under 45 ophthalmopathy, 75 to 80 hyperthyroidism and some 17 progressor patients) is reported in the paper.

The chain uses TRBV28 and TRBJ1-1, with the identity of the D gene unclear. The sample here was peripheral blood mononuclear cells (PBMCs), taken at new diagnosis, from a patient treated with antithyroid drugs. The TCR comes from a woman aged 50 to 60 with Graves disease. Donor details come from another sample of the same person, matched by shared clones. The CDR3 region has the sequence CASSSPAAGSAEAFF. Read as DNA, the sequence is TGTGCCAGCAGTTCCCCCGCTGCGGGTTCGGCTGAAGCTTTCTTT.